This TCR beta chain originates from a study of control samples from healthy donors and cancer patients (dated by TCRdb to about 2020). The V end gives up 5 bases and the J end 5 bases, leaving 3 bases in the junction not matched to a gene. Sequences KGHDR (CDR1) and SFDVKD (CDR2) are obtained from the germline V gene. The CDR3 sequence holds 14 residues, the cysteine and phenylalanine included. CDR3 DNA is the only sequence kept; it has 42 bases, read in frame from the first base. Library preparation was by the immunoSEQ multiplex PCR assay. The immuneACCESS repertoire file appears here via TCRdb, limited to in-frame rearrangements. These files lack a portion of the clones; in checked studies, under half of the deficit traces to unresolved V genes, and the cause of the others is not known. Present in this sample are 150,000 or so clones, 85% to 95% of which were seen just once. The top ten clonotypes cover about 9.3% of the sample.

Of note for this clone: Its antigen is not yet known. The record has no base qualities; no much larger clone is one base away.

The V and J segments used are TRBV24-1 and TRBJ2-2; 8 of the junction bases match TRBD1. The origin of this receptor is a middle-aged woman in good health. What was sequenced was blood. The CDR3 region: CATSGQGRTGELFF. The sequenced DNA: TGTGCCACCAGTGGACAGGGGAGAACCGGGGAGCTGTTTTTT.